Listed here are 23 T cell receptor beta chains from one sample, sequenced in a study of OX40 agonist ivuxolimab in advanced cancers. Clones were sequenced by immunoSEQ multiplex PCR, and TCRdb holds only the in-frame ones, with some missing. The sample lists around 60,000 clones; about nine tenths were seen once. Sample: CD4+ or CD8+ T cells sorted from blood, taken in a trial of the OX40 agonist ivuxolimab. All receptors derive from an adult with an advanced solid tumor such as melanoma, head and neck, liver or kidney cancer.

The rearrangement uses TRBV27 and TRBJ2-7; TRBD1 matches 9 bases. The CDR3 is 14 residues long. Germline CDR1 MNHEY, CDR2 SMNVEV (reference sequence). With V trimmed by 6 bases and J by 4 bases, 7 bases remained unmatched. The DNA for the CDR3 is TGTGCCAGCAGCCCCGGGACAGGGTTGTACGAGCAGTACTTC. This sequence encodes CASSPGTGLYEQYF.

The chain employs TRBV28 and TRBJ1-1, with 8 bases that match TRBD1. This CDR3 has 14 amino acids. With V trimmed by 4 bases and J by 4 bases, 5 bases remained unmatched. The germline CDR1 and CDR2 sequences are MDHEN and SYDVKM. The CDR3 loop reads CASSSRTGLTEAFF. The CDR3, as DNA: TGTGCCAGCAGTTCGAGGACAGGGCTCACTGAAGCTTTCTTT.

This clone was observed a single time. This specimen includes other DNA sequences encoding the same CDR3. V usage is TRBV11-2 and J usage is TRBJ2-7; the match to TRBD1 covers 9 bases. This CDR3 spans 14 amino acids. V shed 5 bases and J 4 bases; nucleotides not matched to a gene: 6. The germline V gene encodes CDR1 SGHAT and CDR2 FQNNGV. For the CDR3, the DNA is TGTGCCAGCAGCCTCGGGACAGGGAGTTACGAGCAGTACTTC. Its translation: CASSLGTGSYEQYF. Variable domain in full (rest from reference TRBV11-2 and TRBJ2-7): EAGVAQSPRYKIIEKRQSVAFWCNPISGHATLYWYQQILGQGPKLLIQFQNNGVVDDSQLPKDRFSAERLKGVDSTLKIQPAKLEDSAVYLCASSLGTGSYEQYFGPGTRLTVT.

The rearrangement joins TRBV19 to TRBJ2-6, with TRBD1 matching over 7 bases. CDR1 is LNHDA and CDR2 is SQIVND in the germline V gene (reference sequence). V was clipped by 4 bases and J by 0 bases; unmatched bases: 6. The CDR3 runs to 17 residues. CDR3 coding DNA: TGTGCCAGTAGTAGGGGGACAGTGGGCTCTGGGGCCAACGTCCTGACTTTC. Its translation: CASSRGTVGSGANVLTF.

The rearrangement links TRBV5-4 to TRBJ2-1, with D possibly TRBD1 on 6 matching bases. Germline CDR1 reads SGHNT; CDR2 reads YYREEE (reference sequence). V shed 4 bases and J shed 0 bases, with 11 bases lying between them. The CDR3 is 15 amino acids. The CDR3 DNA reads TGTGCCAGCAGCGAAACAGGGAGCTCCTACAATGAGCAGTTCTTC. Translating it yields CASSETGSSYNEQFF. The whole variable domain, filled in from reference TRBV5-4 and TRBJ2-1, reads ETGVTQSPTHLIKTRGQQVTLRCSSQSGHNTVSWYQQALGQGPQFIFQYYREEENGRGNFPPRFSGLQFPNYSSELNVNALELDDSALYLCASSETGSSYNEQFFGPGTRLTVL.

The chain couples TRBV6-5 to TRBJ1-1, with TRBD1 identical over 7 bases. Germline trimming cut 5 bases from V and 11 bases from J; bases unmatched to any gene: 8. From germline, CDR1 is MNHEY and CDR2 SVGAGI. This CDR3 region has 12 residues. This CDR3 is CASSTTGVSAFF. DNA of the CDR3: TGTGCCAGCAGTACCACAGGGGTAAGCGCTTTCTTT.

In this sample, this clone turned up a few times. The V gene is TRBV7-9, the J gene TRBJ2-7, with TRBD2 as a possible D gene (6 bases). The CDR3 totals 15 residues. V was cut by 5 bases and J by 2 bases, with 16 bases left in between. CDR1 and CDR2 (germline): SEHNR, FQNEAQ (reference sequence). DNA of the CDR3: TGTGCCAGCAGCGCGCGCGGGACGAACCCCTACGAGCAGTACTTC. It codes for CASSARGTNPYEQYF.

The chain combines TRBV2 with TRBJ1-2, with a tentative D call TRBD1 (5 bases). V lost 6 bases and J lost 3, with 8 bases in between. The CDR3 contains 12 residues. Per the germline V gene, CDR1 is SNHLY and CDR2 is FYNNEI. Here the CDR3 DNA reads TGTGCCAGCAGGGGGCACGACTATGGCTACACCTTC. Translation gives CASRGHDYGYTF.

The count of this clone is one. The gene calls are TRBV14 and TRBJ2-4, with TRBD1 matching 8 bases. This CDR3 contains 16 residues. Germline lookup yields CDR1 SGHDN and CDR2 FVKESK. V gave up 5 bases and J gave up 0 bases; unmatched junction bases: 6. CDR3 sequence: CASSRTGRTAKNIQYF. Here the CDR3 DNA reads TGTGCCAGCAGCAGGACAGGGAGGACAGCCAAAAACATTCAGTACTTC.

The chain carries TRBV18 and TRBJ1-1, with D hard to call. V was shortened by 4 bases and J by 6 bases, with 6 bases between the two germline ends. The CDR3 length is 11 residues. Germline CDR1 reads KGHSH; CDR2 reads LQKENI. This CDR3 reads CASSQVSEAFF. CDR3 DNA: TGTGCCAGCTCACAGGTCTCTGAAGCTTTCTTT.

The J gene is TRBJ2-1, the V gene TRBV6-5; D gene uncertain. The CDR3 contains 14 residues. V dropped 1 base and J dropped 7 bases, with 11 bases sitting between them. CDR1 and CDR2 (germline): MNHEY, SVGAGI. The chain's CDR3 is CASSYLGSANEQFF. The CDR3 nucleotides read TGTGCCAGCAGTTACTTAGGCTCCGCGAATGAGCAGTTCTTC.

The chain employs TRBV7-6 and TRBJ1-3; the D gene is possibly TRBD1 (6 bases). Germline CDR1 and CDR2: SGHVS and FNYEAQ. The CDR3 has 16 residues. The germline V and J ends were trimmed by 0 bases and 0 bases, with 9 bases remaining between them. The CDR3 DNA reads as TGTGCCAGCAGCTTAGCTACAGGGAACTCTGGAAACACCATATATTTT. Encoded protein: CASSLATGNSGNTIYF. Together with reference TRBV7-6 and TRBJ1-3, the CDR3 gives the full variable domain: GAGVSQSPRYKVTKRGQDVALRCDPISGHVSLYWYRQALGQGPEFLTYFNYEAQQDKSGLPNDRFSAERPEGSISTLTIQRTEQRDSAMYRCASSLATGNSGNTIYFGEGSWLTVV.

Concerning this clone: Germline and junction disagree at one end, which may indicate a read error. V usage is TRBV5-1 and J usage is TRBJ2-2, with 9 bases matching TRBD1. The CDR3 is 16 residues long. The germline V gene has CDR1 SGHRS and CDR2 YFSETQ. The CDR3 bases are TGCGCCAGCAGCTCCTGGACAGGGGCGAAAACCGGGGAGCTGTTTTTT. Translation: CASSSWTGAKTGELFF. Combining the CDR3 with reference TRBV5-1 and TRBJ2-2 gives the whole variable domain KAGVTQTPRYLIKTRGQQVTLSCSPISGHRSVSWYQQTPGQGLQFLFEYFSETQRNKGNFPGRFSGRQFSNSRSEMNVSTLELGDSALYLCASSSWTGAKTGELFFGEGSRLTVL.

The chain links TRBV7-9 to TRBJ2-1, with a weak D call TRBD2 (6 bases). Trimming took 5 bases from V and 7 from J, leaving 12 bases between them. The CDR3 has 13 amino acids. Germline-derived CDR1 and CDR2 are SEHNR and FQNEAQ (reference sequence). The CDR3 nucleotides are TGTGCCAGCAGCATTGGACTACCTAATGAGCAGTTCTTC. Its translation is CASSIGLPNEQFF.

The table lists this clone with a count of one. The V gene is TRBV6-5, the J gene TRBJ2-3, with D maybe TRBD1 (5 bases). V lost 6 bases to trimming and J lost 5 bases, with 18 bases between them. This CDR3 spans 15 amino acids. Germline values: CDR1 MNHEY, CDR2 SVGAGI. The CDR3 sequence is CASRDRKQREDTQYF. In DNA, the CDR3 is TGTGCCAGCAGAGACAGAAAACAAAGGGAAGATACGCAGTATTTT.

CDR3 nucleotide sequence: TGTGCCAGCAGCCAAAGGAGCGGGAGCATCCACGAGCAGTACTTC. Protein product: CASSQRSGSIHEQYF. The V call is TRBV4-2, the J call TRBJ2-7; 8 bases map to TRBD2. The CDR3 totals 15 residues. Germline-derived CDR1 and CDR2 are LGHNA and YNFKEQ. Trimming at V came to 2 bases and at J to 5 bases, leaving 8 bases not matched to a gene.

This clone was detected once. V is TRBV27 and J is TRBJ1-2; D not certain. The germline V gene encodes CDR1 MNHEY and CDR2 SMNVEV (reference sequence). The V gene lost 5 bases and the J gene lost 7 bases, with 17 bases spanning the gap. CDR3 length equals 14 residues. This chain's CDR3 is CASSGDIAVRGYTF. The CDR3 DNA follows: TGTGCCAGCAGTGGCGACATAGCTGTACGTGGCTACACCTTC.

The chain carries TRBV7-9 and TRBJ2-1; D call uncertain. The CDR3 runs to 17 residues. From germline, CDR1 is SEHNR and CDR2 FQNEAQ (reference sequence). V was cut by 1 base and J by 0 bases, with 13 bases left in between. CDR3 nucleotide sequence: TGTGCCAGCAGCTTAGAACTACTATTCGGCTCCTACAATGAGCAGTTCTTC. It is translated as CASSLELLFGSYNEQFF.

This chain joins TRBV7-3 and TRBJ1-2; D remains ambiguous. This CDR3 comprises 15 residues. Germline assignment: CDR1 SGHTA and CDR2 FQGTGA. Trimming stripped 5 bases from V and 1 base from J, with 14 bases between. The CDR3 region is CASSPTPTYNYGYTF. The CDR3 nucleotides read TGTGCCAGCAGCCCCACCCCCACATATAACTATGGCTACACCTTC.

The chain has TRBV19 and TRBJ2-2; D call uncertain. V lost 3 bases to trimming and J lost 6 bases, with 5 bases between them. CDR3 size: 12 residues. In germline, CDR1 is LNHDA, CDR2 SQIVND (reference sequence). This chain's CDR3 is CASSIRAGELFF. The CDR3 nucleotides read TGTGCCAGTAGTATTAGAGCCGGGGAGCTGTTTTTT. The complete variable domain, with remaining parts taken from reference TRBV19 and TRBJ2-2, reads DGGITQSPKYLFRKEGQNVTLSCEQNLNHDAMYWYRQDPGQGLRLIYYSQIVNDFQKGDIAEGYSVSREKKESFPLTVTSAQKNPTAFYLCASSIRAGELFFGEGSRLTVL.

This chain connects TRBV11-2 to TRBJ2-1; TRBD1 matches 9 bases. V lost 5 bases to trimming and J lost 8 bases; unmatched junction nucleotides: 10. The CDR3 extends over 15 amino acids. In germline, CDR1 is SGHAT, CDR2 FQNNGV. The CDR3 loop is CASSPGTGHFHEQFF. The CDR3 nucleotides are TGTGCCAGCAGCCCCGGGACAGGGCATTTCCATGAGCAGTTCTTC. Drawing the rest from reference TRBV11-2 and TRBJ2-1, the complete variable domain is EAGVAQSPRYKIIEKRQSVAFWCNPISGHATLYWYQQILGQGPKLLIQFQNNGVVDDSQLPKDRFSAERLKGVDSTLKIQPAKLEDSAVYLCASSPGTGHFHEQFFGPGTRLTVL.

The chain combines TRBV6-1 with TRBJ1-1, with no clear D. The germline V gene encodes CDR1 MNHNS and CDR2 SASEGT. The CDR3 is 12 residues long. The V gene lost 6 bases and the J gene lost 4 bases, with 9 bases spanning the gap. The CDR3 DNA reads as TGTGCCAGCAGCCGGGAGGGCACTGAAGCTTTCTTT. It encodes CASSREGTEAFF.

V gene TRBV21-1 combines with J gene TRBJ1-5. TRBV21-1 is assigned pseudogene status. CDR3 length: 15 residues. In DNA, the CDR3 is TGTGCCAGCAGCACCCGGGACCCAGGAGATCAGCCCCAGCATTTT. It yields the protein CASSTRDPGDQPQHF.